This T cell receptor beta chain was recorded in a study of response to subunit inactivated influenza vaccine. Study results and limitations: Authors proposed each seasonal influenza vaccination draws in few new T cells.

This clonotype showed up just a few times. The target antigen is unknown. TCRdb itself ran the RT-PCR reads through MiXCR, one entry per CDR3 protein. Among 540,000 or so distinct CDR3 sequences listed, 10% to 15% were seen once. The CDR3 is 15 residues long. Germline V gene data show CDR1 as SGHDN and CDR2 as FVKESK. V trimming: 4 bases; J trimming: 2 bases; junction bases outside the gene matches: 6. J is TRBJ2-5 and V is TRBV14; 8 nucleotides line up with TRBD2. The origin of this receptor is a man in his fifties who received an inactivated influenza vaccine. The specimen comprised PBMCs from blood, sampled roughly 47 days after vaccination. This chain's CDR3 is CASSRLAGLQETQYF. In nucleotides, the CDR3 is TGTGCCAGCAGCCGATTAGCGGGATTACAAGAGACCCAGTACTTC.